The 30 T cell receptor beta chains below all came from one sample that was sequenced in a study of shared clonotypes between healthy human individuals. Data came from immunoSEQ multiplex PCR; TCRdb stores just in-frame clones and leaves some out. The table lists tens of thousands of clones, around 57% of them singletons, with roughly 49% in the top ten. Sequenced: memory CD8+ T cells sorted from blood. As for subset: CD45RO+ cells pooled with CCR7-negative TemRA cells. The origin of the receptors is a man younger than 40 in good health.

This clone was seen repeatedly, ten times or more. The rearrangement links TRBV28 to TRBJ2-7; D may correspond to TRBD1 or TRBD2 (5 bases each). The ends were cut back, 7 bases at V and 2 bases at J, with 12 bases in the middle. The germline V gene encodes CDR1 MDHEN and CDR2 SYDVKM. The CDR3 spans 13 residues. The CDR3 loop is CASNEGTTYEQYF. The CDR3 nucleotides read TGTGCCAGCAATGAGGGGACCACCTACGAGCAGTACTTC.

This clone was seen a single time. V and J are TRBV2 and TRBJ2-1; the match to TRBD2 covers 11 bases. The CDR3 is made up of 14 amino acids. In germline, CDR1 is SNHLY, CDR2 FYNNEI. Losses at the gene ends were 7 bases for V and 6 bases for J; bases not matched to a gene: 5. As DNA, the CDR3 is TGTGCCAGCAAGGGACTAGCGGAGCTCAATGAGCAGTTCTTC. Translating it yields CASKGLAELNEQFF.

The chain is built from TRBV27 and TRBJ2-7; 10 bases line up with TRBD2. In germline, CDR1 is MNHEY, CDR2 SMNVEV (reference sequence). The CDR3 sequence is 15 residues long. J was trimmed by 3 bases and V by 4 bases; bases with no gene match: 6. CDR3 sequence (DNA): TGTGCCAGCAGTTCCCCTAGCGGGAGAATCTACGAGCAGTACTTC. Its translation is CASSSPSGRIYEQYF.

This rearrangement joins TRBV23-1 to TRBJ2-7; no clear D gene. TRBV23-1 is assigned to the ORF class and has an uncertain function. With 4 bases removed from V and 3 bases from J, the gap between germline ends came to 13 bases. The CDR3 is 14 residues long. The CDR3 protein is CASSPVQTNYEQYF. The CDR3 DNA sequence: TGCGCCAGCAGTCCGGTACAGACCAACTACGAGCAGTACTTC.

This clone was picked up a small number of times. The chain combines TRBV7-9 with TRBJ1-5, with D uncertain. The CDR3 totals 14 residues. Trimming took 4 bases from V and 0 from J, leaving 7 bases between them. Germline V gene data show CDR1 as SEHNR and CDR2 as FQNEAQ (reference sequence). The CDR3 coding sequence is TGTGCCAGCAGCTCGGACCCTAGCAATCAGCCCCAGCATTTT. It encodes CASSSDPSNQPQHF.

CDR3 loop: CASSEASGTGHEKLFF. In DNA, the CDR3 is TGTGCCAGCAGTGAAGCCTCCGGGACAGGGCATGAAAAACTGTTTTTT. V gene TRBV6-1 combines with J gene TRBJ1-4; 9 nucleotides agree with TRBD1. Per germline, CDR1 MNHNS and CDR2 SASEGT. V shed 0 bases and J 6 bases; nucleotides not matched to a gene: 5. This CDR3 region has 16 residues.

Notes on this clone: Compared with germline, one end of the junction differs, possibly owing to a read error. CDR3 sequence reads: CASSQQETQYF. CDR3 DNA: TGCGCCAGCAGCCAGCAAGAGACCCAGTACTTC. V is TRBV7-9 and J is TRBJ2-5; D is undetermined. Germline assignment: CDR1 SEHNR and CDR2 FQNEAQ (reference sequence). The CDR3 loop spans 11 amino acids.

The V call is TRBV6-1, the J call TRBJ2-2; TRBD2 aligns across 7 bases. Trimming cost V 6 bases and J 2 bases; bases outside gene matches: 3. The CDR3 extends over 14 amino acids. Germline CDR1 reads MNHNS; CDR2 reads SASEGT. CDR3 nucleotides: TGTGCCAGCAGCGGGACTACAAACACCGGGGAGCTGTTTTTT. Translated, it gives CASSGTTNTGELFF.

This chain links TRBV5-5 with TRBJ2-1; TRBD1 might be the D (6 bases). Germline CDR1 is SGHKS and CDR2 is YYEKEE (reference sequence). V lost 2 bases, J lost 0 bases, and 21 bases lay in between. The CDR3 is 19 amino acids. CDR3 region: CASSFMGAAGPFSYNEQFF. CDR3 nucleotide sequence: TGTGCCAGCAGCTTCATGGGGGCGGCTGGGCCCTTCTCCTACAATGAGCAGTTCTTC.

The chain uses TRBV5-1 and TRBJ1-1; 8 bases fit TRBD1. There are 13 residues in the CDR3. Germline CDR1 SGHRS, CDR2 YFSETQ. Losses at the gene ends were 4 bases for V and 5 bases for J; bases not matched to a gene: 4. The CDR3 region is CASSIDRGTEAFF. CDR3 bases: TGCGCCAGCAGCATTGACAGGGGTACTGAAGCTTTCTTT.

The genes are TRBV7-8 and TRBJ2-1; D remains unclear. Looked up from germline, CDR1 is SGHVS and CDR2 is FQNEAQ. V was cut by 3 bases and J by 0 bases, with 9 bases left in between. The CDR3 runs to 15 residues. The DNA for the CDR3 is TGTGCCAGCAGCTTTTCGCTGAGCTCCTACAATGAGCAGTTCTTC. This gives the protein CASSFSLSSYNEQFF.

V is TRBV18 and J is TRBJ2-5; the D is unclear. Germline lookup yields CDR1 KGHSH and CDR2 LQKENI. Trimming took 3 bases from V and 0 from J, leaving 11 bases between them. The CDR3 sequence is 15 residues long. CDR3 loop: CASSPHTLYQETQYF. DNA of the CDR3: TGTGCCAGCTCACCCCACACCCTGTACCAAGAGACCCAGTACTTC. The complete variable domain, with remaining parts taken from reference TRBV18 and TRBJ2-5, reads NAGVMQNPRHLVRRRGQEARLRCSPMKGHSHVYWYRQLPEEGLKFMVYLQKENIIDESGMPKERFSAEFPKEGPSILRIQQVVRGDSAAYFCASSPHTLYQETQYFGPGTRLLVL.

The V and J genes are TRBV15 and TRBJ1-2; tentatively, D is TRBD1 (5 bases). Germline V gene lookup returns CDR1 LNHNV and CDR2 YYDKDF (reference sequence). Trimming removed 6 bases at V and 0 bases at J, with 5 bases between. The CDR3 extends over 12 amino acids. The CDR3 DNA reads TGTGCCACCAGGGGGCCTAACTATGGCTACACCTTC. Amino acid sequence: CATRGPNYGYTF.

This clone was found a few times. The chain uses TRBV29-1 and TRBJ2-2; 9 bases map to TRBD2. Germline V lookup: CDR1 SQVTM, CDR2 ANQGSEA. The CDR3 has 16 amino acids. V lost 4 bases and J lost 1; bases outside the gene matches: 7. The CDR3 here is CSVGTLAGLNTGELFF. The CDR3, as DNA: TGCAGCGTTGGGACACTAGCGGGCCTGAACACCGGGGAGCTGTTTTTT.

The genes are TRBV6-5 and TRBJ1-1, with D possibly matching TRBD1 (5 bases). Germline V CDR1 and CDR2: MNHEY, SVGAGI. This CDR3 has 15 residues. V lost 0 bases and J 7 bases, leaving 15 bases between the germline ends. The CDR3 region has the DNA TGTGCCAGCAGTTACTCGTCAGGGACCCCCGGTGAAGCTTTCTTT. Protein sequence: CASSYSSGTPGEAFF.

The V call is TRBV7-9, the J call TRBJ2-7, with D perhaps TRBD2 (5 bases). From germline, CDR1 is SEHNR and CDR2 FQNEAQ (reference sequence). This CDR3 has 13 amino acids. V was clipped by 6 bases and J by 2 bases, with 11 bases between them. The CDR3: CASSSDGAYEQYF. The CDR3 DNA reads as TGTGCCAGCAGTTCGGACGGGGCCTACGAGCAGTACTTC.

The rearrangement joins TRBV5-8 to TRBJ2-7, with 9 bases lining up with TRBD1. The V and J ends lost 4 bases and 3 bases, in that order; junction bases with no gene match: 8. The CDR3 spans 15 residues. Germline values: CDR1 SGHTS, CDR2 YDEGEE. Here the CDR3 DNA reads TGTGCCAGCAGCCCCCTGACAGGGGGGTTCTACGAGCAGTACTTC. This encodes CASSPLTGGFYEQYF.

The V call is TRBV11-2, the J call TRBJ1-1, with D maybe TRBD1 (5 bases). The CDR3 loop spans 14 amino acids. Germline V gives CDR1 SGHAT, CDR2 FQNNGV. Trimming left V 5 bases short and J 9 bases short, with 19 bases between. CDR3 region: CASSPSGWAGQAFF. For the CDR3, the DNA is TGTGCCAGCAGCCCCTCGGGGTGGGCAGGGCAAGCTTTCTTT.

This clone has a single count. The V gene is TRBV28, the J gene TRBJ2-1; no clear D gene. The CDR3 contains 11 residues. The germline V gene has CDR1 MDHEN and CDR2 SYDVKM. V dropped 2 bases and J dropped 8 bases, with 4 bases sitting between them. The CDR3 region has the DNA TGTGCCAGCAGTTTAGTGTATGAGCAGTTCTTC. Protein sequence: CASSLVYEQFF.

The chain carries TRBV13 and TRBJ2-1; D is undetermined. CDR1 PRHDT and CDR2 FYEKMQ come from the germline V gene (reference sequence). V shed 0 bases and J shed 2 bases, with 8 bases lying between them. CDR3 length: 15 amino acids. Here the CDR3 reads CASSLGLGAYNEQFF. The CDR3, as DNA: TGTGCCAGCAGCTTAGGGCTGGGTGCCTACAATGAGCAGTTCTTC.

The chain uses TRBV6-4 and TRBJ2-3, with a weak D call TRBD2 (6 bases). Deletions cut 2 bases from V and 0 bases from J, with 12 bases between. The CDR3 length is 16 residues. Germline lookup yields CDR1 MRHNA and CDR2 SNTAGT. The CDR3 is CASSDDAGTSTDTQYF. CDR3 coding DNA: TGTGCCAGCAGTGACGACGCGGGGACTAGCACAGATACGCAGTATTTT.

The V and J genes are TRBV6-5 and TRBJ2-1, with 8 bases aligning to TRBD1. Trimming removed 7 bases from V and 5 bases from J; junction bases left unmatched: 7. The CDR3 runs to 14 residues. Per the germline V gene, CDR1 is MNHEY and CDR2 is SVGAGI. The CDR3 DNA follows: TGTGCCAGCAAAGCCGGGACAGGCCACAATGAGCAGTTCTTC. As protein: CASKAGTGHNEQFF.

This clone appeared a few times. The V and J genes are TRBV9 and TRBJ1-1; no reliable D call. The CDR3 is 13 residues long. Per the germline V gene, CDR1 is SGDLS and CDR2 is YYNGEE. The V gene lost 3 bases and the J gene lost 0 bases, with 6 bases spanning the gap. The CDR3 reads CASSATVNTEAFF. Here the CDR3 DNA reads TGTGCCAGCAGCGCAACAGTGAACACTGAAGCTTTCTTT.

This clone showed up just a few times. The chain is built from TRBV6-4 and TRBJ2-1; D uncertain. CDR1 and CDR2 (germline): MRHNA, SNTAGT. The CDR3 is 16 residues long. Trimming cost V 6 bases and J 7 bases, with 22 bases left between them. The CDR3 sequence is CASRGRRSGCGNEQFF. CDR3 nucleotides: TGTGCCAGCAGGGGAAGAAGAAGTGGATGTGGAAATGAGCAGTTCTTC.

The chain employs TRBV28 and TRBJ2-1, with D tentatively TRBD2 (5 bases). The germline V gene has CDR1 MDHEN and CDR2 SYDVKM. Between the trimmed V and J ends, which lost 4 bases and 15 bases, there was a span of 13 bases. This CDR3 is built from 11 residues. The CDR3 here is CASSSDYNRFF. CDR3 coding DNA: TGTGCCAGCAGTTCCGACTATAATCGGTTCTTC.

This clone was recorded a few times. V and J are TRBV4-1 and TRBJ2-1; D is unclear. V lost 4 bases and J 5 bases, leaving 9 bases between the germline ends. This CDR3 contains 13 residues. CDR1 is MGHRA, CDR2 YSYEKL, per germline. The CDR3 spells CASSLAKNNEQFF. Here the CDR3 DNA reads TGCGCCAGCAGCCTCGCAAAAAACAATGAGCAGTTCTTC.

This clone was seen only a few times. The chain joins TRBV15 to TRBJ2-1; D uncertain. The CDR3 is made up of 16 amino acids. V was clipped by 0 bases and J by 4 bases, with 13 bases between them. Per the germline V gene, CDR1 is LNHNV and CDR2 is YYDKDF (reference sequence). The CDR3 loop is CATSREIGLRYNEQFF. The CDR3, as DNA: TGTGCCACCAGCAGAGAGATAGGGCTCCGGTACAATGAGCAGTTCTTC.

This clone was recorded a few times. This chain links TRBV9 with TRBJ2-3; D may correspond to TRBD1 or TRBD2 (5 bases each). The CDR3 sequence is 15 residues long. V lost 0 bases and J lost 4, with 12 bases in between. Germline V gene lookup returns CDR1 SGDLS and CDR2 YYNGEE. The CDR3 is CASSVAFQGADTQYF. The CDR3 DNA reads as TGTGCCAGCAGCGTAGCCTTCCAGGGAGCAGATACGCAGTATTTT.

The chain couples TRBV28 to TRBJ1-3; D remains ambiguous. CDR1 and CDR2 from the germline V gene are MDHEN and SYDVKM. V gave up 5 bases and J gave up 2 bases, with 10 bases separating them. CDR3 size: 14 residues. DNA of the CDR3: TGTGCCAGCAGTCTTGGGAGTACTGGAAACACCATATATTTT. This gives the protein CASSLGSTGNTIYF.

For the CDR3, the DNA is TGTGCCAGCGTCCACAGGGATCGCGACGAGCAGTACTTC. Translated: CASVHRDRDEQYF. The genes are TRBV2 and TRBJ2-7; a weak D match, TRBD1 (6 bases). With 8 bases removed from V and 5 bases from J, the gap between germline ends came to 16 bases. Germline values: CDR1 SNHLY, CDR2 FYNNEI. The CDR3 has 13 amino acids.